The 30 T cell receptor beta chains below all came from one sample that was sequenced in a study of cytomegalovirus exposure and HLA in healthy donors. The PCR had 60 Vbeta and 13 Jbeta primers. Profiling relied on immunoSEQ multiplex PCR, and the TCRdb table lists in-frame clones only, not all of them. Found here are around 150,000 clones, 75% to 80% of them singletons; the top ten hold about 0.93%. The source material was PBMCs. All receptors derive from a woman between 45 and 60 years old in good health and CMV-seropositive.

The V call is TRBV2, the J call TRBJ1-4; TRBD1 aligns across 7 bases. The V gene's germline CDR1 is SNHLY and CDR2 FYNNEI. CDR3 length: 15 residues. Germline trimming cut 6 bases from V and 6 bases from J; bases unmatched to any gene: 10. The CDR3, as DNA: TGTGCCAGCAGCTCGAGACAGGGCTCGTATGAAAAACTGTTTTTT. This encodes CASSSRQGSYEKLFF. Full variable domain (rest looked up from reference TRBV2 and TRBJ1-4): EPEVTQTPSHQVTQMGQEVILRCVPISNHLYFYWYRQILGQKVEFLVSFYNNEISEKSEIFDDQFSVERPDGSNFTLKIRSTKLEDSAMYFCASSSRQGSYEKLFFGSGTQLSVL.

Notes on this clone: A read error may account for a junction end that differs from germline. The CDR3 sequence is CASSQLGQNIEAFF. CDR3 DNA: TGTGCCAGCAGCCAATTAGGACAGAACATTGAAGCTTTCTTT. The chain couples TRBV4-2 to TRBJ1-1, with a tentative D call TRBD1 (6 bases). CDR1 and CDR2 (germline): LGHNA, YNFKEQ. This CDR3 is built from 14 residues.

J is TRBJ2-3 and V is TRBV5-6; 12 positions match TRBD2. The CDR3 spans 16 residues. The ends lost 3 bases at V and 0 bases at J; junction bases unmatched: 2. Germline V gene sequence: CDR1 SGHDT, CDR2 YYEEEE. CDR3 region: CASSWGTSGSTDTQYF. The CDR3 DNA is TGTGCCAGCAGCTGGGGGACTAGCGGGAGCACAGATACGCAGTATTTT.

The genes are TRBV5-6 and TRBJ2-1, with D possibly matching TRBD1 (6 bases). V lost 0 bases, J lost 8 bases, and 18 bases lay in between. The germline gives CDR1 SGHDT, CDR2 YYEEEE. This CDR3 contains 16 residues. CDR3 region: CASSLDLDSLQDEQFF. Written as DNA, the CDR3 is TGTGCCAGCAGCTTGGATTTGGACAGCCTACAGGATGAGCAGTTCTTC.

The chain has TRBV5-1 and TRBJ2-1; tentatively, D is TRBD1 (6 bases). Germline V lookup: CDR1 SGHRS, CDR2 YFSETQ. V was clipped by 7 bases and J by 7 bases, with 18 bases between them. The CDR3 totals 14 residues. Written as DNA, the CDR3 is TGCGCCAGCGGCAAAGACAGGTTTGAAAATGAGCAGTTCTTC. Amino acid sequence: CASGKDRFENEQFF.

The rearrangement joins TRBV9 to TRBJ2-1, with 8 bases that match TRBD1. This CDR3 has 15 residues. Germline trimming cut 0 bases from V and 2 bases from J; bases unmatched to any gene: 1. Germline-derived CDR1 and CDR2 are SGDLS and YYNGEE. CDR3 sequence: CASSVDRGTYNEQFF. The CDR3 coding sequence is TGTGCCAGCAGCGTAGACAGGGGGACCTACAATGAGCAGTTCTTC. The whole variable domain, remainder taken from reference TRBV9 and TRBJ2-1, is DSGVTQTPKHLITATGQRVTLRCSPRSGDLSVYWYQQSLDQGLQFLIQYYNGEERAKGNILERFSAQQFPDLHSELNLSSLELGDSALYFCASSVDRGTYNEQFFGPGTRLTVL.

The chain links TRBV4-1 to TRBJ2-1, with 10 bases matching TRBD2. J was trimmed by 0 bases and V by 4 bases; bases with no gene match: 6. This CDR3 has 17 residues. Germline V CDR1 and CDR2: MGHRA, YSYEKL. As DNA, the CDR3 is TGCGCCAGCAGCCGCTCACTAGCGGGACTCTCCTACAATGAGCAGTTCTTC. This gives the protein CASSRSLAGLSYNEQFF.

The V gene is TRBV27, the J gene TRBJ1-5; D remains ambiguous. The CDR3 runs to 14 residues. The germline CDR1 and CDR2 sequences are MNHEY and SMNVEV (reference sequence). The V end lost 3 bases, the J end lost 7 bases, and 13 bases lay between the germline ends. The CDR3 sequence is CASSFTGGGQPQHF. The CDR3 bases are TGTGCCAGCAGTTTCACGGGAGGCGGCCAGCCCCAGCATTTT.

The chain recombines TRBV2 with TRBJ1-1; tentatively, D is TRBD1 (6 bases). Germline lookup yields CDR1 SNHLY and CDR2 FYNNEI. This CDR3 is built from 14 residues. The V end was cut by 5 bases, the J end by 6 bases, with 16 bases between. The CDR3, as DNA: TGTGCCAGCAGTAAAATACAGGGTAAGGCTGAAGCTTTCTTT. The encoded protein is CASSKIQGKAEAFF.

This clone was detected once. This sequence joins TRBV20-1 and TRBJ2-7, with TRBD2 as a possible D gene (7 bases). V was trimmed by 7 bases and J by 5 bases, leaving 12 bases between them. This CDR3 is built from 11 residues. Germline assignment: CDR1 DFQATT and CDR2 SNEGSKA (reference sequence). CDR3 amino acids: CSGGGADEQYF. CDR3 nucleotide sequence: TGCAGTGGAGGGGGGGCGGACGAGCAGTACTTC.

In its sample, this clone was seen once. This sequence joins TRBV6-6 and TRBJ1-3; a possible D gene is TRBD1 (5 bases). CDR3 length: 16 residues. The V and J ends lost 6 bases and 0 bases respectively, with 15 bases between them. Germline loops: CDR1 MNHNY, CDR2 SVGAGI (reference sequence). CDR3 region: CASRRDPRSSGNTIYF. CDR3 coding DNA: TGTGCCAGCAGGCGGGACCCTCGTAGCTCTGGAAACACCATATATTTT.

The CDR3 protein is CASSYVSGGNTGELFF. CDR3 bases: TGTGCCAGCAGCTATGTATCGGGAGGGAACACCGGGGAGCTGTTTTTT. V gene TRBV5-6 combines with J gene TRBJ2-2; 7 bases map to TRBD2. The germline gives CDR1 SGHDT, CDR2 YYEEEE. This CDR3 is 16 amino acids long. V trimming: 3 bases; J trimming: 1 base; junction bases outside the gene matches: 6.

CDR3 protein: CASSLTGNNYGYTF. CDR3 nucleotide sequence: TGTGCCAGCAGTTTAACAGGAAACAACTATGGCTACACCTTC. The chain employs TRBV6-5 and TRBJ1-2, with a tentative D call TRBD1 (5 bases). The CDR3 sequence is 14 residues long. The germline CDR1 and CDR2 sequences are MNHEY and SVGAGI. V was shortened by 4 bases and J by 2 bases, with 11 bases between the two germline ends.

The V and J genes are TRBV15 and TRBJ2-7; TRBD2 might be the D (6 bases). CDR1 and CDR2 (germline): LNHNV, YYDKDF (reference sequence). V lost 3 bases and J 5 bases, leaving 17 bases between the germline ends. CDR3 length: 15 amino acids. Here the CDR3 reads CATSRLVVGSDEQYF. CDR3 nucleotides: TGTGCCACCAGCAGGTTGGTCGTCGGGAGTGACGAGCAGTACTTC. Complete variable domain (other parts from reference TRBV15 and TRBJ2-7): DAMVIQNPRYQVTQFGKPVTLSCSQTLNHNVMYWYQQKSSQAPKLLFHYYDKDFNNEADTPDNFQSRRPNTSFCFLDIRSPGLGDTAMYLCATSRLVVGSDEQYFGPGTRLTVT.

The rearrangement joins TRBV5-8 to TRBJ2-1; 9 nucleotides match TRBD2. The CDR3 totals 16 residues. Germline CDR1 reads SGHTS; CDR2 reads YDEGEE. Trimming took 4 bases from V and 7 from J; bases not matched to a gene: 12. In nucleotides, the CDR3 is TGTGCCAGCAGCCCAAAGGGACTAGCCTTTTGGAATGAGCAGTTCTTC. Its translation: CASSPKGLAFWNEQFF.

The chain couples TRBV6-6 to TRBJ1-2, with D possibly matching TRBD1 (6 bases). Trimming took off 5 bases at V and 4 bases at J, with 14 bases between the two ends. The CDR3 spans 14 residues. Germline V gene lookup returns CDR1 MNHNY and CDR2 SVGAGI (reference sequence). The chain's CDR3 is CASSPSDRGYGYTF. The DNA of the CDR3 is TGTGCCAGCAGTCCCTCGGACAGAGGCTATGGCTACACCTTC.

This sequence joins TRBV5-1 and TRBJ2-7; TRBD1 is a possible D gene (5 bases). There are 13 residues in the CDR3. The ends were cut back, 4 bases at V and 4 bases at J, with 12 bases in the middle. Germline assignment: CDR1 SGHRS and CDR2 YFSETQ. CDR3 DNA: TGCGCCAGCAGCCTGGAAGGGGAATACGAGCAGTACTTC. It specifies CASSLEGEYEQYF.

V and J are TRBV21-1 and TRBJ2-1; TRBD2 is the table's D call and was not checked against the DNA. TRBV21-1 is tagged as a pseudogene. This CDR3 is built from 17 residues. The CDR3 sequence is CASSARSPGTSANEQFF. The CDR3 nucleotides read TGTGCCAGCAGCGCCCGATCCCCCGGGACTAGCGCCAATGAGCAGTTCTTC.

The gene calls are TRBV19 and TRBJ2-7, with TRBD2 identical over 8 bases. CDR3 length equals 15 residues. Germline V gives CDR1 LNHDA, CDR2 SQIVND (reference sequence). The junction had 7 bases not matched to a gene; V was cut back by 3 bases and J by 3 bases. This chain's CDR3 is CASSIKRAGGYEQYF. Written as DNA, the CDR3 is TGTGCCAGTAGTATTAAAAGGGCGGGGGGCTACGAGCAGTACTTC.

The CDR3 DNA is TGTGCCAGCAGCTTAGCGGCCCAGACATGGGAGGGCTACACCTTC. This translates into CASSLAAQTWEGYTF. The J gene is TRBJ1-2, the V gene TRBV7-9; D gene ambiguous. V gave up 0 bases and J gave up 8 bases, with 16 bases separating them. Germline CDR1 and CDR2: SEHNR and FQNEAQ (reference sequence). The CDR3 consists of 15 residues.

V gene TRBV7-2 combines with J gene TRBJ2-7; weak D call: TRBD1 (6 bases). CDR3 length: 14 amino acids. Between the trimmed V and J ends, which lost 4 bases and 0 bases, there was a span of 10 bases. Germline assignment: CDR1 SGHTA and CDR2 FQGNSA. CDR3 in DNA: TGTGCCAGCAGCTCTCGGGACAACTCCTACGAGCAGTACTTC. Translation gives CASSSRDNSYEQYF. Based on the CDR3 plus reference TRBV7-2 and TRBJ2-7, the full variable domain is GAGVSQSPSNKVTEKGKDVELRCDPISGHTALYWYRQSLGQGLEFLIYFQGNSAPDKSGLPSDRFSAERTGGSVSTLTIQRTQQEDSAVYLCASSSRDNSYEQYFGPGTRLTVT.

The chain uses TRBV19 and TRBJ2-1; 7 bases map to TRBD1. V shed 3 bases, J shed 12 bases, and the junction held 5 bases outside the gene matches. Germline V gene data show CDR1 as LNHDA and CDR2 as SQIVND (reference sequence). The CDR3 consists of 12 residues. The CDR3 DNA reads as TGTGCCAGTAGTATGAATAGACAGGGGCAGTTCTTC. This codes for CASSMNRQGQFF.

The gene calls are TRBV5-6 and TRBJ2-1; a weak D match, TRBD2 (7 bases). The ends were cut back, 1 base at V and 5 bases at J, with 16 bases in the middle. Germline V lookup: CDR1 SGHDT, CDR2 YYEEEE. The CDR3 runs to 16 residues. CDR3 residues: CASSLLGGLEDNEQFF. The CDR3 DNA reads TGTGCCAGCAGCTTGCTCGGGGGGCTTGAAGACAATGAGCAGTTCTTC. Looking up the rest from reference TRBV5-6 and TRBJ2-1 gives the full variable domain: DAGVTQSPTHLIKTRGQQVTLRCSPKSGHDTVSWYQQALGQGPQFIFQYYEEEERQRGNFPDRFSGHQFPNYSSELNVNALLLGDSALYLCASSLLGGLEDNEQFFGPGTRLTVL.

This clone showed up just a few times. The chain employs TRBV19 and TRBJ1-6; a weak D match, TRBD1 (6 bases). Per germline, CDR1 LNHDA and CDR2 SQIVND (reference sequence). This CDR3 is 14 amino acids long. V dropped 6 bases and J dropped 9 bases, with 15 bases sitting between them. The CDR3 DNA follows: TGTGCCAGTAGGACAGGATGGGTCAGTTCACCCCTCCACTTT. Its protein product is CASRTGWVSSPLHF.

The CDR3 loop is CASSPLWEGQNEQFF. The CDR3 DNA is TGTGCCAGCAGTCCCTTATGGGAGGGCCAAAATGAGCAGTTCTTC. The genes are TRBV28 and TRBJ2-1; 7 nucleotides match TRBD2. Unmatched junction bases numbered 11, after V lost 5 bases and J lost 7 bases. The CDR3 contains 15 residues. The germline V gene encodes CDR1 MDHEN and CDR2 SYDVKM.

This sequence joins TRBV5-5 and TRBJ1-2; 9 nucleotides align to TRBD1. Germline lookup yields CDR1 SGHKS and CDR2 YYEKEE (reference sequence). Trimming took 0 bases from V and 5 from J; bases not matched to a gene: 5. The CDR3 spans 15 residues. The CDR3 bases are TGTGCCAGCAGCTTGGCGGGACAGGGATTGTATGGCTACACCTTC. This encodes CASSLAGQGLYGYTF.

The gene calls are TRBV6-6 and TRBJ2-7; 10 nucleotides agree with TRBD2. The germline V gene has CDR1 MNHNY and CDR2 SVGAGI (reference sequence). After removal of 4 bases from V and 2 bases from J, the junction contained 2 bases not matched to a gene. The CDR3 sequence is 14 residues long. The CDR3 region is CASSSSGRAYEQYF. The CDR3 DNA sequence: TGTGCCAGCAGTTCCAGCGGGAGGGCCTACGAGCAGTACTTC.

The chain couples TRBV9 to TRBJ2-3, with D perhaps matching TRBD2 (5 bases). Between the trimmed V and J ends, which lost 0 bases and 5 bases, there was a span of 13 bases. Germline lookup yields CDR1 SGDLS and CDR2 YYNGEE. This CDR3 region has 15 residues. This CDR3 reads CASSVASRGGDTQYF. The CDR3 DNA is TGTGCCAGCAGCGTAGCTAGCCGGGGTGGAGATACGCAGTATTTT.

CDR3 residues: CASSRDRTYEQYF. The CDR3 DNA is TGTGCCAGCAGCCGGGACAGGACCTACGAGCAGTACTTC. This chain connects TRBV5-6 to TRBJ2-7, with 8 bases lining up with TRBD1. The V segment lost 4 bases and the J segment 2 bases; nucleotides outside the gene matches: 2. Germline-derived CDR1 and CDR2 are SGHDT and YYEEEE. There are 13 residues in the CDR3.

The genes are TRBV6-1 and TRBJ1-5; D uncertain. Germline CDR1 MNHNS, CDR2 SASEGT. The CDR3 has 15 amino acids. Trimming took off 4 bases at V and 1 base at J, with 11 bases between the two ends. CDR3 nucleotide sequence: TGTGCCAGCAGTGTGGTATACGGGAGCAATCAGCCCCAGCATTTT. Protein sequence: CASSVVYGSNQPQHF.